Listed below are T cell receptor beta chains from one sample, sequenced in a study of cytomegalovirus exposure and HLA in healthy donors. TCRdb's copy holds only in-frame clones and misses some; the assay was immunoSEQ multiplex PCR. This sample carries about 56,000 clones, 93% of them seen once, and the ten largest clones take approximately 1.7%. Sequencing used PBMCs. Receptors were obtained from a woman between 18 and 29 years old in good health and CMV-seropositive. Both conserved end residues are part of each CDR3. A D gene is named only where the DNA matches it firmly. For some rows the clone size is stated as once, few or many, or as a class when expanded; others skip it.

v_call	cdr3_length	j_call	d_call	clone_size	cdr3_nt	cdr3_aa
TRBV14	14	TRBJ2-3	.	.	TGTGCCAGCAGCCAAGCCTTTAGCACAGATACGCAGTATTTT	CASSQAFSTDTQYF
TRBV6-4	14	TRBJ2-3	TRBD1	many	TGTGCCAGCAGTGACGCAGGGGGCCCAGATACGCAGTATTTT	CASSDAGGPDTQYF
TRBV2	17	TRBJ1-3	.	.	TGTGCCACCTTTAGGGTGGGGGGGGATACCTCTGGAAACACCATATATTTT	CATFRVGGDTSGNTIYF
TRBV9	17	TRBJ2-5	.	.	TGTGCCAGCAGCCCAGGGCTTTTAGACGGGACTTTGAAGACCCAGTACTTC	CASSPGLLDGTLKTQYF
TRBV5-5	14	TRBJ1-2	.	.	TGTGCCAGCAGCTTGTTCAGGGGCGACGATGGCTACACCTTC	CASSLFRGDDGYTF
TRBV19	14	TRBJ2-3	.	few	TGTGCCAGTAGTATAGACGGGAGCACAGATACGCAGTATTTT	CASSIDGSTDTQYF
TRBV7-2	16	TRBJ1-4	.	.	TGTGCCAGCAGCATTAGCCGACAGCCAACTAATGAAAAACTGTTTTTT	CASSISRQPTNEKLFF
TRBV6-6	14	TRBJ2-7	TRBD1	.	TGTGCCAGCAGTTACGAGACAGGGGGCTACGAGCAGTACTTC	CASSYETGGYEQYF
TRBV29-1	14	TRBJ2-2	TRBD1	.	TGCAGCGTAAGTGGGACAGGGAACACCGGGGAGCTGTTTTTT	CSVSGTGNTGELFF
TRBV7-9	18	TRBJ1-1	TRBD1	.	TGTGCCAGCAGCTTACCTTGGACAGGGGGCGCGGTGAACACTGAAGCTTTCTTT	CASSLPWTGGAVNTEAFF
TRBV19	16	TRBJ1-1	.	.	TGTGCCAGTAGTTCCCGTAGCCTGTATATGAACACTGAAGCTTTCTTT	CASSSRSLYMNTEAFF
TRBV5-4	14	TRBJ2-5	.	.	TGTGCCAGCAGCTTGCGTACACACCAAGAGACCCAGTACTTC	CASSLRTHQETQYF
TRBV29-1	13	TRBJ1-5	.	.	TGCAGCGTTGAGGAGCAGGGAGGTCAGCCCCAGCATTTT	CSVEEQGGQPQHF
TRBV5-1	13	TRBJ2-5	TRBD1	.	TGCGCCAGCAGCCGGGACAGCCAAGAGACCCAGTACTTC	CASSRDSQETQYF
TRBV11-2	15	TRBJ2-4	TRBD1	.	TGTGCCAGCAGCCTCGGGACAGGGGGACGAAACATTCAGTACTTC	CASSLGTGGRNIQYF
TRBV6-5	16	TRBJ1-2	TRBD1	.	TGTGCCAGCAGTTACAAATCACCGGGACAGGGTTATGGCTACACCTTC	CASSYKSPGQGYGYTF
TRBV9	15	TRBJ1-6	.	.	TGTGCCAGCAGCGTAGATAGGGGTGAGAATTCACCCCTCCACTTT	CASSVDRGENSPLHF
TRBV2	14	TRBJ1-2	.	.	TGTGCCAGCAGCACAACAGGGAGAGACTATGGCTACACCTTC	CASSTTGRDYGYTF
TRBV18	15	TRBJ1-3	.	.	TGTGCCAGCTCACTACAGGCATTCTCTGGAAACACCATATATTTT	CASSLQAFSGNTIYF
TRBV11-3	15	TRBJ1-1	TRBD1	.	TGTGCCAGCAGCCTTGGACAGGACTTTAGGCCTGAAGCTTTCTTT	CASSLGQDFRPEAFF
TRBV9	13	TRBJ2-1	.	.	TGTGCCAGCAGCGTCGCGTTTCTGAGTGAGCAGTTCTTC	CASSVAFLSEQFF
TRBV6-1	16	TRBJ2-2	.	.	TGTGCCAGCAGTGAACGGGCAGGGGCTGGGACCGGGGAGCTGTTTTTT	CASSERAGAGTGELFF
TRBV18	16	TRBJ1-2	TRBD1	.	TGTGCCAGCTCACCGCTCGGGGGACAGGGGGCTGATGGCTACACCTTC	CASSPLGGQGADGYTF
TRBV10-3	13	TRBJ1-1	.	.	TGTGCCATCAGTGACCAGGGTAGGACTGAAGCTTTCTTT	CAISDQGRTEAFF
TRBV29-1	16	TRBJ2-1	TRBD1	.	TGCAGCGTTGAAGCCGGAGACAGGGCTCGGAGCGATGAGCAGTTCTTC	CSVEAGDRARSDEQFF
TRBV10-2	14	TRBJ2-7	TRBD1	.	TGCGCCAGCAGGAAACAGGGGGCACTCTACGAGCAGTACTTC	CASRKQGALYEQYF
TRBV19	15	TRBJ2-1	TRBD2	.	TGTGCCAGTAGTATCGCGGGGGGTTTATTCCATGAGCAGTTCTTC	CASSIAGGLFHEQFF
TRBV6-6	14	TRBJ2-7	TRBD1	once	TGTGCCAGCAGCTTACAGGGGTACGACTACGAGCAGTACTTC	CASSLQGYDYEQYF
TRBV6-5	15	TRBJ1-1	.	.	TGTGCCAGCAGTTACACCAGTCCCATGAACACTGAAGCTTTCTTT	CASSYTSPMNTEAFF
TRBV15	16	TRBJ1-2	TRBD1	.	TGTGCCACGAGGTGGGACAGGGAGGAGTCGGAAGGTGGCTACACCTTC	CATRWDREESEGGYTF
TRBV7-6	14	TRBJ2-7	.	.	TGTGCCAGCAGCTTAAGCGTATCCTCTACCGCGCAGTACTTC	CASSLSVSSTAQYF
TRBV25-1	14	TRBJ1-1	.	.	TGTGCCAGCAGTAGGGGGAAAGGTCACACTGAAGCTTTCTTT	CASSRGKGHTEAFF
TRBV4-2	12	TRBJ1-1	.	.	TGTGCCAGCAGGGGACTTCTCGGACGAGCTTTCTTT	CASRGLLGRAFF
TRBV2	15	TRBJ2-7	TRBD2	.	TGTGCCAGCAGGGCCACTAGCGGGGGCAGCTACGAGCAGTACTTC	CASRATSGGSYEQYF
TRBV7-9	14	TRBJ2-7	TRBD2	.	TGTGCCAGCAGCCGCGCGGGGGAGGCCTACGAGCAGTACTTC	CASSRAGEAYEQYF
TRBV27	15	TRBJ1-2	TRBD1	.	TGTGCCAGCAGTTTTGGACAGGGGAGAGTCTATGGCTACACCTTC	CASSFGQGRVYGYTF
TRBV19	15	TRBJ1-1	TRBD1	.	TGTGCCAGTAGGAACTGGACAGGGGTCGGAACTGAAGCTTTCTTT	CASRNWTGVGTEAFF
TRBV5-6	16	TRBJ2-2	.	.	TGTGCCAGCAGCTTGTGGCAGGCTGCGAACACCGGGGAGCTGTTTTTT	CASSLWQAANTGELFF
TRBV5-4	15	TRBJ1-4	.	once	TGTGCCAGCAGCTTGCGCAGGGGACCTAATGAAAAACTGTTTTTT	CASSLRRGPNEKLFF
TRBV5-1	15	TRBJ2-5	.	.	TGCGCCAGCAGCTCGGCGACGCGGCTACAAGAGACCCAGTACTTC	CASSSATRLQETQYF
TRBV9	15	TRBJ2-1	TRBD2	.	TGTGCCAGCAGCGTTAGCGGGGGGCCCCCTAATGAGCAGTTCTTC	CASSVSGGPPNEQFF
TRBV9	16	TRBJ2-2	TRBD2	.	TGTGCCAGCAGCCTCCGGGACTACCAGGGCACCGGGGAGCTGTTTTTT	CASSLRDYQGTGELFF